This T cell receptor beta chain stems from a study of shared clonotypes between healthy human individuals. General observations from the study: Estimated clonotype richness was generally higher in naive than memory subsets.

TCRdb's copy holds only in-frame clones and misses some; the assay was immunoSEQ multiplex PCR. The table has about 1 million clones, approximately 72% seen once; the top ten hold approximately 1.3%. CDR1 SGHDN and CDR2 FVKESK come from the germline V gene. The CDR3 contains 16 residues. V lost 6 bases and J lost 6; bases outside the gene matches: 13. Partitioning of CD4+ cells yielded a CD45RA+ naive subset and a CD45RA-negative memory subset. With respect to this clone: The antigen is unknown.

The chain combines TRBV14 with TRBJ2-1, with 8 bases matching TRBD2. This TCR was sampled from a young man in good health. Input material: memory CD4+ T cells sorted from blood. Subset of the sample: CD45RA-negative fraction. CDR3 amino acids: CASSRVAGSLGNEQFF. CDR3 nucleotide sequence: TGTGCCAGCAGTCGGGTAGCGGGAAGTTTGGGCAATGAGCAGTTCTTC. Filled out from reference TRBV14 and TRBJ2-1, the complete variable domain reads EAGVTQFPSHSVIEKGQTVTLRCDPISGHDNLYWYRRVMGKEIKFLLHFVKESKQDESGMPNNRFLAERTGGTYSTLKVQPAELEDSGVYFCASSRVAGSLGNEQFFGPGTRLTVL.